One and the same sample provided the 30 T cell receptor beta chains below, sequenced in a study of blood T cell repertoires in COVID-19. Assay used: immunoSEQ multiplex PCR; TCRdb lists only in-frame clones, some missing. This sample has 60,000 to 70,000 clones, with 80% to 90% found just once. The sample comprised peripheral blood. These receptor sequences come from an older woman with acute or convalescent COVID-19.

J is TRBJ2-3 and V is TRBV5-1, with 7 nucleotides matching TRBD1. Germline CDR1 and CDR2: SGHRS and YFSETQ. V was clipped by 4 bases and J by 2 bases; unmatched bases: 4. The CDR3 is 14 residues long. In DNA form, the CDR3 reads TGCGCCAGCAGCCGAGACAGGGTCACAGATACGCAGTATTTT. It specifies CASSRDRVTDTQYF.

CDR3 region: CASNKENYGYTF. Written as DNA, the CDR3 is TGTGCCAGTAACAAGGAGAACTATGGCTACACCTTC. The chain employs TRBV19 and TRBJ1-2; D unresolved. V lost 7 bases and J 2 bases, leaving 8 bases between the germline ends. The CDR3 is 12 amino acids. Looked up from germline, CDR1 is LNHDA and CDR2 is SQIVND (reference sequence).

J is TRBJ1-2 and V is TRBV27, with 8 bases matching TRBD1. CDR1 is MNHEY, CDR2 SMNVEV, per germline (reference sequence). The CDR3 has 16 residues. Trimming at V came to 8 bases and at J to 6 bases, leaving 17 bases not matched to a gene. The CDR3 spells CASPWDRSPSDDGYTF. The CDR3 DNA follows: TGTGCCAGCCCCTGGGACAGGAGCCCCTCGGATGATGGCTACACCTTC.

This sequence joins TRBV29-1 and TRBJ2-1; perhaps TRBD1 as D (6 bases). The germline CDR1 and CDR2 sequences are SQVTM and ANQGSEA. The V gene lost 2 bases and the J gene lost 0 bases, with 8 bases spanning the gap. The CDR3 is 14 amino acids. The CDR3 spells CSVETGSSYNEQFF. DNA of the CDR3: TGCAGCGTTGAAACAGGGAGCTCCTACAATGAGCAGTTCTTC.

The J gene is TRBJ2-5, the V gene TRBV7-2; possible D gene TRBD1, 6 bases. Germline V lookup: CDR1 SGHTA, CDR2 FQGNSA. The CDR3 has 15 amino acids. V lost 5 bases and J 3 bases, leaving 16 bases between the germline ends. In DNA, the CDR3 is TGTGCCAGCAGCGCCGAGGACAGTCACGAAGAGACCCAGTACTTC. It yields the protein CASSAEDSHEETQYF.

The chain carries TRBV15 and TRBJ1-2; D remains unclear. V shed 5 bases and J shed 2 bases, with 12 bases lying between them. CDR1 LNHNV and CDR2 YYDKDF come from the germline V gene (reference sequence). The CDR3 runs 14 residues. The CDR3 is CATSPQEGNYGYTF. CDR3 in DNA: TGTGCCACCAGCCCCCAGGAGGGAAACTATGGCTACACCTTC.

The chain is built from TRBV28 and TRBJ2-3; 10 bases are shared with TRBD2. The CDR3 extends over 15 amino acids. Losses at the gene ends were 7 bases for V and 5 bases for J; bases not matched to a gene: 9. Germline CDR1 is MDHEN and CDR2 is SYDVKM. This chain's CDR3 is CASMSPSGGRDTQYF. CDR3 bases: TGTGCCAGCATGAGCCCTAGCGGGGGAAGAGATACGCAGTATTTT.

This chain connects TRBV7-3 to TRBJ2-6; tentatively, D is TRBD1 (6 bases). V lost 4 bases and J 2 bases, leaving 9 bases between the germline ends. Germline assignment: CDR1 SGHTA and CDR2 FQGTGA. The CDR3 is 15 residues long. CDR3 sequence: CASSSEGAGANVLTF. The CDR3 DNA follows: TGTGCCAGCAGCTCAGAGGGGGCTGGGGCCAACGTCCTGACTTTC.

The V gene is TRBV4-2, the J gene TRBJ1-6, with TRBD1 matching 11 bases. In germline, CDR1 is LGHNA, CDR2 YNFKEQ. J lost 9 bases, V lost 4 bases, and 8 bases had no gene match. The CDR3 runs to 16 residues. CDR3 nucleotide sequence: TGTGCCAGCAGCCCTAATGTCGGGACAGGGGGTTCACCCCTCCACTTT. Its protein product is CASSPNVGTGGSPLHF.

The chain has TRBV19 and TRBJ2-7, with D possibly matching TRBD2 (5 bases). Germline V gene data show CDR1 as LNHDA and CDR2 as SQIVND (reference sequence). Trimming stripped 4 bases from V and 3 bases from J, with 25 bases between. This CDR3 has 18 residues. The CDR3 protein is CASSKVRGVEVSYYEQYF. As DNA, the CDR3 is TGTGCCAGTAGTAAAGTCCGCGGCGTGGAGGTCTCCTACTACGAGCAGTACTTC.

The rearrangement links TRBV4-2 to TRBJ2-5, with D unresolved. V was shortened by 0 bases and J by 6 bases, with 5 bases between the two germline ends. CDR3 size: 12 residues. CDR1 LGHNA and CDR2 YNFKEQ come from the germline V gene. DNA of the CDR3: TGTGCCAGCAGCCAAGATCTCCAGACCCAGTACTTC. Protein product: CASSQDLQTQYF.

V and J are TRBV3-1 (or the pseudogene TRBV3-2) and TRBJ1-3, with D perhaps matching TRBD1 (5 bases). The CDR3 is 15 amino acids. The germline gives CDR1 LGHDT, CDR2 YNNKEL (reference sequence). V lost 6 bases, J lost 0 bases, and 12 bases lay in between. The CDR3 region is CASSRTGGSGNTIYF. CDR3 nucleotide sequence: TGTGCCAGCAGTCGGACGGGGGGCTCTGGAAACACCATATATTTT.

The chain links TRBV5-1 to TRBJ2-1; 8 bases agree with TRBD2. The CDR3 sequence is 15 residues long. V was clipped by 5 bases and J by 4 bases; unmatched bases: 8. Per the germline V gene, CDR1 is SGHRS and CDR2 is YFSETQ. CDR3 bases: TGCGCCAGCAGTATAGCTAGCGGGCCATACAATGAGCAGTTCTTC. Protein product: CASSIASGPYNEQFF.

The chain has TRBV11-2 and TRBJ1-1; D is ambiguous. V shed 3 bases and J shed 1 base, with 15 bases lying between them. This CDR3 contains 16 residues. Germline V gene lookup returns CDR1 SGHAT and CDR2 FQNNGV. The CDR3 here is CASSFFAGFGNTEAFF. The CDR3 DNA is TGTGCCAGCAGCTTCTTCGCGGGATTCGGGAACACTGAAGCTTTCTTT.

The chain recombines TRBV7-3 with TRBJ2-5; 8 bases are shared with TRBD2. The V gene's germline CDR1 is SGHTA and CDR2 FQGTGA. J was trimmed by 7 bases and V by 1 base; bases with no gene match: 17. This CDR3 is built from 18 residues. DNA for the CDR3: TGTGCCAGCAGCTTAATAGGTCTAGCGGGTGGGGAAGAGGGGACCCAGTACTTC. It yields the protein CASSLIGLAGGEEGTQYF.

The chain carries TRBV7-9 and TRBJ1-1, with D maybe TRBD1 (5 bases). The V and J ends lost 0 bases and 3 bases respectively, with 14 bases between them. The CDR3 runs 16 residues. Germline values: CDR1 SEHNR, CDR2 FQNEAQ (reference sequence). The CDR3 protein is CASSLAQGNRDTEAFF. CDR3 DNA: TGTGCCAGCAGCTTAGCGCAGGGCAACCGGGACACTGAAGCTTTCTTT.

The chain employs TRBV9 and TRBJ2-1; TRBD2 agrees at 8 bases. CDR3 size: 16 residues. Germline V gene lookup returns CDR1 SGDLS and CDR2 YYNGEE. V was pared by 4 bases and J by 7 bases, with 13 bases of the junction left unmatched. CDR3 bases: TGTGCCAGCAGCAGAGCGCCAGCGGGGGCCGGTAATGAGCAGTTCTTC. It yields the protein CASSRAPAGAGNEQFF. Full variable domain (missing parts from reference TRBV9 and TRBJ2-1): DSGVTQTPKHLITATGQRVTLRCSPRSGDLSVYWYQQSLDQGLQFLIQYYNGEERAKGNILERFSAQQFPDLHSELNLSSLELGDSALYFCASSRAPAGAGNEQFFGPGTRLTVL.

The chain is built from TRBV2 and TRBJ1-4; D is possibly TRBD1 (5 bases). From germline, CDR1 is SNHLY and CDR2 FYNNEI. The CDR3 has 14 residues. V was shortened by 0 bases and J by 7 bases, with 9 bases between the two germline ends. The CDR3 reads CASSEAGVREKLFF. The DNA for the CDR3 is TGTGCCAGCAGTGAAGCAGGGGTTCGTGAAAAACTGTTTTTT.

J is TRBJ2-2 and V is TRBV9; 7 bases are a match to TRBD1. CDR3 size: 17 residues. V trimming: 4 bases; J trimming: 3 bases; junction bases outside the gene matches: 12. Germline values: CDR1 SGDLS, CDR2 YYNGEE. The CDR3 nucleotides are TGTGCCAGCAGCTTAACCTCGACAGGGTTTGACACCGGGGAGCTGTTTTTT. It specifies CASSLTSTGFDTGELFF.

The rearrangement joins TRBV2 to TRBJ2-1, with no clear D. V gave up 4 bases and J gave up 6 bases, with 10 bases separating them. The CDR3 is made up of 13 amino acids. The V gene's germline CDR1 is SNHLY and CDR2 FYNNEI. The CDR3 DNA sequence: TGTGCCAGCAGTGGAGACTGGATCAATGAGCAGTTCTTC. It translates to CASSGDWINEQFF. The complete variable domain, with remaining parts taken from reference TRBV2 and TRBJ2-1, reads EPEVTQTPSHQVTQMGQEVILRCVPISNHLYFYWYRQILGQKVEFLVSFYNNEISEKSEIFDDQFSVERPDGSNFTLKIRSTKLEDSAMYFCASSGDWINEQFFGPGTRLTVL.

V usage is TRBV19 and J usage is TRBJ1-2; tentative D call: TRBD1 (5 bases). This CDR3 is 12 amino acids long. CDR1 is LNHDA and CDR2 is SQIVND in the germline V gene (reference sequence). Trimming removed 8 bases at V and 4 bases at J, with 11 bases between. Here the CDR3 DNA reads TGTGCCAGTCGACAGACCATCTATGGCTACACCTTC. This codes for CASRQTIYGYTF.

The V gene is TRBV12-3 or TRBV12-4, the J gene TRBJ2-2; D perhaps matches TRBD1 (5 bases). The length of the CDR3 is 13 residues. The V gene lost 3 bases and the J gene lost 7 bases, with 9 bases spanning the gap. This CDR3 is CASSFMGHGELFF. The CDR3 DNA is TGTGCCAGCAGTTTTATGGGGCACGGGGAGCTGTTTTTT.

This clone was counted only a few times. The J gene is TRBJ1-1, the V gene TRBV5-4; TRBD1 aligns across 8 bases. The CDR3 covers 15 residues. V lost 4 bases, J lost 1 base, and 6 bases stayed unmatched. Germline CDR1 is SGHNT and CDR2 is YYREEE (reference sequence). The CDR3 sequence: CASSLPGGANTEAFF. DNA of the CDR3: TGTGCCAGCAGCCTTCCAGGGGGCGCGAACACTGAAGCTTTCTTT. The complete variable domain, with remaining parts taken from reference TRBV5-4 and TRBJ1-1, reads ETGVTQSPTHLIKTRGQQVTLRCSSQSGHNTVSWYQQALGQGPQFIFQYYREEENGRGNFPPRFSGLQFPNYSSELNVNALELDDSALYLCASSLPGGANTEAFFGQGTRLTVV.

This chain links TRBV18 with TRBJ1-5, with D possibly TRBD1 on 6 matching bases. The CDR3 spans 14 residues. Germline V gene lookup returns CDR1 KGHSH and CDR2 LQKENI. Between the trimmed V and J ends, which lost 2 bases and 2 bases, there was a span of 7 bases. DNA for the CDR3: TGTGCCAGCTCACCAGGGGGCGGCAATCAGCCCCAGCATTTT. Translated: CASSPGGGNQPQHF.

CDR3 DNA: TGTGCCAGCACTACTCCCCTATCCTCCGGCTACACCTTC. Its translation is CASTTPLSSGYTF. The V gene is TRBV12-3 or TRBV12-4, the J gene TRBJ1-2; D uncertain. The CDR3 totals 13 residues. The V and J ends lost 7 bases and 8 bases respectively, with 17 bases between them.

The chain carries TRBV5-1 and TRBJ2-1, with 7 bases aligning to TRBD2. Germline CDR1 and CDR2: SGHRS and YFSETQ. J lost 6 bases, V lost 4 bases, and 4 bases had no gene match. The CDR3 covers 13 residues. The CDR3 loop is CASSQGLINEQFF. The CDR3 nucleotides are TGCGCCAGCAGCCAGGGACTAATCAATGAGCAGTTCTTC.

The genes are TRBV29-1 and TRBJ2-3, with no clear D. The CDR3 extends over 12 amino acids. Trimming shortened V by 8 bases and J by 4 bases, and 13 bases separated the two germline ends. CDR1 is SQVTM and CDR2 is ANQGSEA in the germline V gene. The CDR3 here is CSCVSPPDTQYF. The CDR3 DNA reads as TGCAGCTGCGTCTCCCCCCCAGATACGCAGTATTTT.

The CDR3 here is CASSLGGQGFGEQFF. In DNA, the CDR3 is TGTGCCAGCAGCTTAGGGGGACAGGGGTTTGGTGAGCAGTTCTTC. The rearrangement joins TRBV11-2 to TRBJ2-1, with 10 positions matching TRBD1. Germline CDR1 is SGHAT and CDR2 is FQNNGV. V lost 1 base to trimming and J lost 9 bases; unmatched junction nucleotides: 6. The CDR3 is made up of 15 amino acids.

The chain recombines TRBV21-1 with TRBJ2-5; TRBD2, the D gene given by the table, was not confirmed from the DNA. TRBV21-1 is a known pseudogene. The CDR3 has 18 amino acids. CDR3 region: CASSKEGKGAGGTETQYF. For the CDR3, the DNA is TGTGCCAGCAGCAAAGAGGGCAAAGGAGCGGGAGGTACAGAGACCCAGTACTTC.

The rearrangement joins TRBV2 to TRBJ2-2; D remains unclear. Germline loops: CDR1 SNHLY, CDR2 FYNNEI. The CDR3 is 13 residues long. V was shortened by 7 bases and J by 5 bases, with 11 bases between the two germline ends. CDR3 region: CASTPTRTGELFF. The CDR3 DNA reads as TGTGCCAGCACTCCCACGCGGACCGGGGAGCTGTTTTTT.